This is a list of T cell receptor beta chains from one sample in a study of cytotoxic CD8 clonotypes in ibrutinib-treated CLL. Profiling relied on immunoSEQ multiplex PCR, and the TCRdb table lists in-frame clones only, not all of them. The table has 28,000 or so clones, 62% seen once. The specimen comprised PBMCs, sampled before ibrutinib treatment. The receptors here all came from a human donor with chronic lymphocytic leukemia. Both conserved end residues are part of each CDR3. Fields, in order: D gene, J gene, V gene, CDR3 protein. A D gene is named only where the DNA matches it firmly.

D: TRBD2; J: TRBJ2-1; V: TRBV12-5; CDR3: CASGLTVGLADEQFF
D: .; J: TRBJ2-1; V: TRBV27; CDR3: CASSPGRNEQFF
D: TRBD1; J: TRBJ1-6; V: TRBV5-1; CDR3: CASSLGPTGFSPLHF
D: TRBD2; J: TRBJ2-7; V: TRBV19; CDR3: CATEQGGGTYEQYF
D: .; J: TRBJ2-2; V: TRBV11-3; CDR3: CASSLRHHQELFF
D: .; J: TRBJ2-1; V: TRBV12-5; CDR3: CASGLANRGGPKGEQFF
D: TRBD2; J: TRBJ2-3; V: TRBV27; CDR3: CASSSLAGGPTDTQYF
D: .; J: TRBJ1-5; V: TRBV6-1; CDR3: CASSEDSSGYGQPQHF
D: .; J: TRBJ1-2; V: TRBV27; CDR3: CASSFHDRPNYGYTF
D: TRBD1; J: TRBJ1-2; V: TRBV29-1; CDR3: CSLWTGVEGYTF
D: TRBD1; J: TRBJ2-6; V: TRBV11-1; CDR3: CASSNPQGASGANVLTF
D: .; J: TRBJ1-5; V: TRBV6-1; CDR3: CASSGGESNQPQHF
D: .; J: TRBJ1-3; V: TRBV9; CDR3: CASSVATGNTIYF
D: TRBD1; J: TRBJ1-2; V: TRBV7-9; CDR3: CASSFGQGGGGYTF
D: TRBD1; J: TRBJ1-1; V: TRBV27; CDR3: CASSSQGWTEAFF
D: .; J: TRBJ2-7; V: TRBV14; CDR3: CASSHSYEQYF
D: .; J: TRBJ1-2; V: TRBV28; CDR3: CASSFKDGYTF
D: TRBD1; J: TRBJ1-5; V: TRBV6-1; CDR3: CASRGQGFYQPQHF
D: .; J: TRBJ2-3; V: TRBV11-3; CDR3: CASSLAGGGDTQYF
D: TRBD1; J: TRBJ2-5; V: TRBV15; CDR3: CATSRDRGTGGETQYF
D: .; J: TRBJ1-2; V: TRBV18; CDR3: CASSPKQVSYGYTF
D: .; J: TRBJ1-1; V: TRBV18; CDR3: CASSGPTPGAFF
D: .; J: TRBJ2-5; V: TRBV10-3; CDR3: CAIGSGPLGVQYF
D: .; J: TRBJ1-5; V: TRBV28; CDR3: CASSPTRGYQPQHF
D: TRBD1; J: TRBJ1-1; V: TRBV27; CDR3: CASSGTGGFTEAFF
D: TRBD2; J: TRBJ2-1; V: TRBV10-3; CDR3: CAISSSGGALSYNEQFF
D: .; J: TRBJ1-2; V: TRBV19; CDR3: CASSILPITLYGYTF
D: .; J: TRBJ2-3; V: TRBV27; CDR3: CATGAGQGGGSTDTQYF